The entry below gives a single T cell receptor beta chain sequence along with its context. This record belongs to a study of blood T cell repertoires in COVID-19. Study as a whole: Samples came from the United States, Italy and Spain, spanning acute and convalescent COVID-19.

Germline V gene data show CDR1 as MNHEY and CDR2 as SMNVEV (reference sequence). The CDR3 loop spans 15 amino acids. The J segment lost 1 base and the V segment lost 6 bases, leaving 5 bases of the junction unmatched. Per the original methods: Estimated nucleated cell counts came from reference gene primer amplification. Profiling relied on immunoSEQ multiplex PCR, and the TCRdb table lists in-frame clones only, not all of them. Clonal size and the V and J genes are those of that table, whereas D and trimming came from the DNA. The repertoire holds about 180,000 clones, 84% seen once, with about 16% in the top ten. Enrolled through a virtual design, the participants were between 18 and 89 years of age and came from about two dozen US areas. Cohort 3 donors were reported recovered after two negative PCRs, clearance, or symptom resolution.

This chain links TRBV27 with TRBJ2-7; 11 bases are a match to TRBD2. Sequencing was performed on PBMCs or T cells enriched from blood (not recorded which). The receptor was derived from a man aged 50 to 59 who had recovered from COVID-19. The CDR3 coding sequence is TGTGCCAGCAGCGAAACTAGCGGGGGATCCTACGAGCAGTACTTC. It translates to CASSETSGGSYEQYF.